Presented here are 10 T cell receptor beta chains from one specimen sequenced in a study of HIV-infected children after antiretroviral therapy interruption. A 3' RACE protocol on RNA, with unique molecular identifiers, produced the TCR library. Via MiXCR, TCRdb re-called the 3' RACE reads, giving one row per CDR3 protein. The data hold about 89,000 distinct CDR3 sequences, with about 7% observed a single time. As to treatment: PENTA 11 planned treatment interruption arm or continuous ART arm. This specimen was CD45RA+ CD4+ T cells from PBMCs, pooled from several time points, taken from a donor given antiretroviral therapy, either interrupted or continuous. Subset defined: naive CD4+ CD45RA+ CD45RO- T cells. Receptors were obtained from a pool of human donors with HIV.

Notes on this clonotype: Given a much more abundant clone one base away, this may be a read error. The CDR3 bases are TGTGCCAGCAGTCCGCCTGACCAGCCCCAGCATTTT. This sequence encodes CASSPPDQPQHF. V is TRBV12-3 or TRBV12-4 and J is TRBJ1-5; D is uncertain. This CDR3 has 12 amino acids. The V and J ends lost 5 bases and 7 bases respectively, with 9 bases between them.

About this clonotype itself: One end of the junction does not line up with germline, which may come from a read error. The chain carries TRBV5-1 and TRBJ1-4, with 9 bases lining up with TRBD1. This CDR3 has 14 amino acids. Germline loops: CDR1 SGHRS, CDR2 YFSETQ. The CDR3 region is CASSLGQGVGKLFF. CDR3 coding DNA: TGTGCCAGCAGCCTGGGACAGGGAGTCGGAAAACTGTTTTTT.

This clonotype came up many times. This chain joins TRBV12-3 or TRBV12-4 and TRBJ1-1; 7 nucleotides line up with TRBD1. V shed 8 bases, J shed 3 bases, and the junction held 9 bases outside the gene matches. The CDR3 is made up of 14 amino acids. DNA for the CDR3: TGTGCCAGCGGAAAGACAGGGAGGTACACTGAAGCTTTCTTT. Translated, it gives CASGKTGRYTEAFF.

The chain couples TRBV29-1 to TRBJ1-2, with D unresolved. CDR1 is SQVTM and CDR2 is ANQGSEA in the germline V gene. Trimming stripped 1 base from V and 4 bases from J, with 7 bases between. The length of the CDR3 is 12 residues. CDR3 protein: CSVEGSSYGYTF. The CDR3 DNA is TGCAGCGTTGAAGGCAGCAGCTATGGCTACACCTTC.

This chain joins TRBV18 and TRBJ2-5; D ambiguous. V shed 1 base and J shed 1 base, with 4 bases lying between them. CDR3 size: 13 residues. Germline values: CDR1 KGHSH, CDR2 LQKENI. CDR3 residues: CASSPRPQETQYF. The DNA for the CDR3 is TGTGCCAGCTCACCACGCCCCCAAGAGACCCAGTACTTC. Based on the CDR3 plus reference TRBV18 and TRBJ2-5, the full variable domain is NAGVMQNPRHLVRRRGQEARLRCSPMKGHSHVYWYRQLPEEGLKFMVYLQKENIIDESGMPKERFSAEFPKEGPSILRIQQVVRGDSAAYFCASSPRPQETQYFGPGTRLLVL.

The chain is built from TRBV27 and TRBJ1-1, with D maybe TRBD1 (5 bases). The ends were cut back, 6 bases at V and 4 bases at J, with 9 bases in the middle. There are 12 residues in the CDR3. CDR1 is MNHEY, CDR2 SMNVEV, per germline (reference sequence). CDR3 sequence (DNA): TGTGCCAGCAGCAACCAGGGCACTGAAGCTTTCTTT. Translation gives CASSNQGTEAFF.

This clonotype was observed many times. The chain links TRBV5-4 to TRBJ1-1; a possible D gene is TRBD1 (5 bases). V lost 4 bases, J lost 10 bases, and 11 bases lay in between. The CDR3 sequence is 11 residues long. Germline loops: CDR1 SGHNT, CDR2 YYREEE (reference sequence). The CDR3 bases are TGTGCCAGCAGCGACGGGACGCGAGCTTTCTTT. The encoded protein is CASSDGTRAFF.

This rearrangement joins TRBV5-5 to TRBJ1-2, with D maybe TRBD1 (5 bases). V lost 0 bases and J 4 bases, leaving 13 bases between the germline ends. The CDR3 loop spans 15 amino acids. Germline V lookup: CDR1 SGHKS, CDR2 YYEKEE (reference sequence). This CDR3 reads CASSLGGTYIYGYTF. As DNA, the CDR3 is TGTGCCAGCAGCTTGGGGGGCACGTACATCTATGGCTACACCTTC. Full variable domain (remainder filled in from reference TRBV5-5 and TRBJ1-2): DAGVTQSPTHLIKTRGQQVTLRCSPISGHKSVSWYQQVLGQGPQFIFQYYEKEERGRGNFPDRFSARQFPNYSSELNVNALLLGDSALYLCASSLGGTYIYGYTFGSGTRLTVV.

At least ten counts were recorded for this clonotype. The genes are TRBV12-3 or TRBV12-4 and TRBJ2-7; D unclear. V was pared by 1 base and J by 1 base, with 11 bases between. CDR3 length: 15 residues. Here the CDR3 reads CASSLGTDPSYEQYF. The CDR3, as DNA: TGTGCCAGCAGTTTAGGCACAGACCCTTCCTACGAGCAGTACTTC.

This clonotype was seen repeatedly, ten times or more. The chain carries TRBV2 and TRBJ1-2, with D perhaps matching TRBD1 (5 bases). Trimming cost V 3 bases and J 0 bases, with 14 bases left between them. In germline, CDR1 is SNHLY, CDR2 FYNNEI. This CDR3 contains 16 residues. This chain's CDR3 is CASSETVRPTNYGYTF. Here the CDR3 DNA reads TGTGCCAGCAGTGAGACAGTCAGGCCGACTAACTATGGCTACACCTTC.